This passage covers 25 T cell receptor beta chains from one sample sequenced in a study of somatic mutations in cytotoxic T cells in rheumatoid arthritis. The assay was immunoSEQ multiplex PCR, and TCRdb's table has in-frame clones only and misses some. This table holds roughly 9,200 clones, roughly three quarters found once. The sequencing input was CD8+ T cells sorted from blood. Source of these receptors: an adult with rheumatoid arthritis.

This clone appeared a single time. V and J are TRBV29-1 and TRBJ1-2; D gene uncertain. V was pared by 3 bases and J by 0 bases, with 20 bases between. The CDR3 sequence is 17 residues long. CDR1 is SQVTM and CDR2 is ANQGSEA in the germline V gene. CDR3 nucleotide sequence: TGCAGCGTTGATAGCGGGCCAGAGGAGGTATCTAACTATGGCTACACCTTC. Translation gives CSVDSGPEEVSNYGYTF.

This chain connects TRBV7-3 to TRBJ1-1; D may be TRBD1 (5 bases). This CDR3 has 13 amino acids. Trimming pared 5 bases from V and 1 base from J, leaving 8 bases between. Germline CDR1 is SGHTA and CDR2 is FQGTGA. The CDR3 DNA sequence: TGTGCCAGCAGCCGCGACAGGAACACTGAAGCTTTCTTT. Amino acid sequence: CASSRDRNTEAFF.

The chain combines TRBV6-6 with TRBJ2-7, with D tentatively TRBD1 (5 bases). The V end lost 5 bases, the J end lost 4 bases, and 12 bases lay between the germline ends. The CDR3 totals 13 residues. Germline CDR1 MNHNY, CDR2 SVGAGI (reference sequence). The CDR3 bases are TGTGCCAGCAGTGTGAACAGGCAGTACGAGCAGTACTTC. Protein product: CASSVNRQYEQYF.

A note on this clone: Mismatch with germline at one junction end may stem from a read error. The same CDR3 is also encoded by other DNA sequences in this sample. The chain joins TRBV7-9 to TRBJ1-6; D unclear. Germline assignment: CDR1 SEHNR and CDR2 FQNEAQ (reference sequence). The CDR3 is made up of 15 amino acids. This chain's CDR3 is CASSDRLANDSPLHF. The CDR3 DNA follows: TGCGCCAGCAGCGACCGTTTGGCTAATGATTCACCCCTCCACTTT.

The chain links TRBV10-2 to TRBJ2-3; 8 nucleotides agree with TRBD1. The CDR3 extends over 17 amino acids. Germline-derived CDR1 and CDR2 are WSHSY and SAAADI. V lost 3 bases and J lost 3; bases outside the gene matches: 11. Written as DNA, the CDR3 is TGCGCCAGCAGTGAAACTGGGACAGGCGGATTGACAGATACGCAGTATTTT. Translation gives CASSETGTGGLTDTQYF.

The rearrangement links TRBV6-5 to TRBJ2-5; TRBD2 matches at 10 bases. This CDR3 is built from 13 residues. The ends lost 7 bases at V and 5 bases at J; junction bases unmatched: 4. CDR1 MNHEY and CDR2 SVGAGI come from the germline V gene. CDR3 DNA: TGTGCCAGCACATTAGCGGGAGGTGAGACCCAGTACTTC. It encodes CASTLAGGETQYF.

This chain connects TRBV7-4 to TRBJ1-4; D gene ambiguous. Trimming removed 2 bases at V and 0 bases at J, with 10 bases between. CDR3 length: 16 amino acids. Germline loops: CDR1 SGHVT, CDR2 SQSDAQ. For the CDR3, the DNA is TGTGCCAGCAGCTTACGATTAGCTGCAACTAATGAAAAACTGTTTTTT. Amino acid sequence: CASSLRLAATNEKLFF.

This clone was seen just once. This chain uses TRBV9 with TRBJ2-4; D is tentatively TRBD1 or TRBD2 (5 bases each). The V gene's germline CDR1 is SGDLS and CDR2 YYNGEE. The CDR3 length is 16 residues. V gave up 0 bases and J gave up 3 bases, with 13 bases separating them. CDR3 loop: CASSVDGGAVKNIQYF. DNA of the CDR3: TGTGCCAGCAGCGTAGATGGGGGAGCCGTCAAAAACATTCAGTACTTC.

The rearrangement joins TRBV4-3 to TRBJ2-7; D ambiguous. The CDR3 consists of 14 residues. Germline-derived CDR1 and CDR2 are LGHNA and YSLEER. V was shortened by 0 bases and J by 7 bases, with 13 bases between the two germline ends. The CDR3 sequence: CASSQEGTVREQYF. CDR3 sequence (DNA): TGCGCCAGCAGCCAAGAGGGCACCGTACGGGAGCAGTACTTC.

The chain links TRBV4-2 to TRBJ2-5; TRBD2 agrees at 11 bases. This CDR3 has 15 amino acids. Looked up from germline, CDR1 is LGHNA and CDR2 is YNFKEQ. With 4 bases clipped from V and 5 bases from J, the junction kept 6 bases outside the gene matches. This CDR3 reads CASSRQLAGEETQYF. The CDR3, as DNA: TGTGCCAGCAGCCGCCAACTAGCGGGGGAGGAGACCCAGTACTTC.

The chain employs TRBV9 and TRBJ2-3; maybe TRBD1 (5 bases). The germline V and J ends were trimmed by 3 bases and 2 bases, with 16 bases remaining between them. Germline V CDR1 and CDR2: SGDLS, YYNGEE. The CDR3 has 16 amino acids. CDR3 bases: TGTGCCAGCAGCGCCCAGGGAACGCCCATCACAGATACGCAGTATTTT. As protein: CASSAQGTPITDTQYF.

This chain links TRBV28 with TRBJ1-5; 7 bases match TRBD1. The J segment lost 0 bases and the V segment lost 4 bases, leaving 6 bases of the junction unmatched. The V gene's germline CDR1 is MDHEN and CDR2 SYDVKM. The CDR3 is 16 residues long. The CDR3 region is CASSSATGTSNQPQHF. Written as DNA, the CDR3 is TGTGCCAGCAGTTCTGCGACAGGGACTAGCAATCAGCCCCAGCATTTT.

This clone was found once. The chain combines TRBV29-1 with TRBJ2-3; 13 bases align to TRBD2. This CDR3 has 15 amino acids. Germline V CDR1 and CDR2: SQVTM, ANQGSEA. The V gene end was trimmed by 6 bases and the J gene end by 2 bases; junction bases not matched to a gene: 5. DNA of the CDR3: TGCAGCGTAGCCGGGACTAGCGGGAACACAGATACGCAGTATTTT. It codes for CSVAGTSGNTDTQYF.

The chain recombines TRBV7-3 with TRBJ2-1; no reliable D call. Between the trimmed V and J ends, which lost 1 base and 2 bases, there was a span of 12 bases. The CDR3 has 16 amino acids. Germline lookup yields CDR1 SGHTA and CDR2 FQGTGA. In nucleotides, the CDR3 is TGTGCCAGCAGCTTAATACAGACGCCTACCTACAATGAGCAGTTCTTC. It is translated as CASSLIQTPTYNEQFF.

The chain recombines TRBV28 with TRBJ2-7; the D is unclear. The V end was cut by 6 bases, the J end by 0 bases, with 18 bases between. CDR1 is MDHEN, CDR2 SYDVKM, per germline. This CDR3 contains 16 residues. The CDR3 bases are TGTGCCAGCAGCCCGCACGGACCAGCGAGCTCCTACGAGCAGTACTTC. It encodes CASSPHGPASSYEQYF.

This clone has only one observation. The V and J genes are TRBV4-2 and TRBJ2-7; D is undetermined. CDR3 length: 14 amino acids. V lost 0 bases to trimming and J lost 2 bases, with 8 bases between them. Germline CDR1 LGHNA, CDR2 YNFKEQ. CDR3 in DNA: TGTGCCAGCAGCCAAGATCTTGGCACCTACGAGCAGTACTTC. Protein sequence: CASSQDLGTYEQYF.

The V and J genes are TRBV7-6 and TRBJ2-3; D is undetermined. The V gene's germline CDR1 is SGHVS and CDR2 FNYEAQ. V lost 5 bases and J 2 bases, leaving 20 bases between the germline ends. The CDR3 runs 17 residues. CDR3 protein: CASSPESTITYTDTQYF. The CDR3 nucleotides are TGTGCCAGCAGCCCCGAGTCCACCATAACTTACACAGATACGCAGTATTTT. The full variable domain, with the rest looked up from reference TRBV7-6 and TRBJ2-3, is GAGVSQSPRYKVTKRGQDVALRCDPISGHVSLYWYRQALGQGPEFLTYFNYEAQQDKSGLPNDRFSAERPEGSISTLTIQRTEQRDSAMYRCASSPESTITYTDTQYFGPGTRLTVL.

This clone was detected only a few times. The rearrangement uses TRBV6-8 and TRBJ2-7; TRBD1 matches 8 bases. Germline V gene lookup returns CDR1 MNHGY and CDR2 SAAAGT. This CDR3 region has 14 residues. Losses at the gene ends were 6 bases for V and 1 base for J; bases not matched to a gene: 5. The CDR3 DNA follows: TGTGCCAGCAGCTACGACAGGGGTTCCTACGAGCAGTACGTC. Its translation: CASSYDRGSYEQYV.

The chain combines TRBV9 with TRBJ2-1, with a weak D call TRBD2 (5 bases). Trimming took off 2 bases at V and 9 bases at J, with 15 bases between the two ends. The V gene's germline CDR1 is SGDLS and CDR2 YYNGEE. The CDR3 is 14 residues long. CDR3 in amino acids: CASSVVLVEGEQFF. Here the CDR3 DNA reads TGTGCCAGCAGCGTTGTACTAGTTGAGGGTGAGCAGTTCTTC.

The CDR3 DNA follows: TGTGCCAGCAGCCCAGGTGCCTACCGGGACAGGGGGCAAGATACGCAGTATTTT. It encodes CASSPGAYRDRGQDTQYF. The chain joins TRBV7-9 to TRBJ2-3, with 12 nucleotides matching TRBD1. Germline V gene lookup returns CDR1 SEHNR and CDR2 FQNEAQ (reference sequence). The CDR3 is 18 residues long. V lost 5 bases to trimming and J lost 5 bases; unmatched junction nucleotides: 14.

The CDR3 loop reads CASSKTGTGHYNEQFF. CDR3 in DNA: TGTGCCAGCAGCAAAACCGGGACAGGGCACTACAATGAGCAGTTCTTC. The chain joins TRBV27 to TRBJ2-1, with TRBD1 matching 9 bases. The CDR3 sequence is 16 residues long. Per the germline V gene, CDR1 is MNHEY and CDR2 is SMNVEV (reference sequence). The trim removed 6 bases at V and 3 bases at J, leaving 9 bases unmatched.

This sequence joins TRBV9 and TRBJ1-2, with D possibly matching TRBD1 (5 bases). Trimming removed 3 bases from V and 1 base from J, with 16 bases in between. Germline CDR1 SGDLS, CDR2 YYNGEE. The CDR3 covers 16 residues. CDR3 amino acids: CASSEPIQGLNYGYTF. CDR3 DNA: TGTGCCAGCAGCGAACCCATTCAGGGACTTAACTATGGCTACACCTTC.

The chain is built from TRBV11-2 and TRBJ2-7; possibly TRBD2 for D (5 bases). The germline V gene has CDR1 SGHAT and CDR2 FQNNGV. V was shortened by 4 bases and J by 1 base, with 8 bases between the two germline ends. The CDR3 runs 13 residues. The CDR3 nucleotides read TGTGCCAGCAGCTCCTGGGAGTCCTACGAGCAGTACTTC. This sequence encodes CASSSWESYEQYF.

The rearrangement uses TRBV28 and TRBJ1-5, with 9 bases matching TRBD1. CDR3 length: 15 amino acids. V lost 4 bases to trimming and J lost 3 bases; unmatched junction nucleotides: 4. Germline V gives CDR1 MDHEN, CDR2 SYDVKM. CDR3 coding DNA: TGTGCCAGCAGTTCTTGGGACAGGGTCAATCAGCCCCAGCATTTT. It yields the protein CASSSWDRVNQPQHF.

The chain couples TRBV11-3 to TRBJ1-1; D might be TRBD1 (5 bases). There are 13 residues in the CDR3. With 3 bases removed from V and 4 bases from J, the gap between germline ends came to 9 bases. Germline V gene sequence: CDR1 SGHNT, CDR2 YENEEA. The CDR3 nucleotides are TGTGCCAGCAGCTTTCGGGGGGGCACTGAAGCTTTCTTT. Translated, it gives CASSFRGGTEAFF.